This T cell receptor (beta chain) comes out of a study of CD8+ T cells in alopecia areata. Whole-study context: Treatment ran 6 to 18 months, with 6 months of follow-up afterward.

CD4+ and CD8+ T cells were sorted from PBMCs. The CDR3 runs 15 residues. Per the germline V gene, CDR1 is SNHLY and CDR2 is FYNNEI. Trimming shortened V by 0 bases and J by 8 bases, and 13 bases separated the two germline ends. Findings and caveats of the study: Mice showed TCR sharing more clearly than patients did, possibly owing to HLA. Higher clonality than in normal scalp was seen in lesional scalp, especially alopecia totalis/universalis.

Extracted from the samples, RNA was reverse transcribed into cDNA to serve as the sequencing template. Measured with immunoSEQ multiplex PCR; TCRdb has only the in-frame clones, and not every one. The repertoire holds 150,000 to 200,000 clones, with roughly 70% as singletons. Concerning this clone itself: Antigen specificity is unknown.

Source: CD8+ T cells sorted from blood, taken at week 0. The chain uses TRBV2 and TRBJ1-4, with D possibly TRBD1 on 5 matching bases. The TCR originated in a human donor with alopecia areata. CDR3 region: CASSEARGRTEKLFF. In nucleotides, the CDR3 is TGTGCCAGCAGTGAAGCGCGGGGCAGGACCGAAAAACTGTTTTTT.